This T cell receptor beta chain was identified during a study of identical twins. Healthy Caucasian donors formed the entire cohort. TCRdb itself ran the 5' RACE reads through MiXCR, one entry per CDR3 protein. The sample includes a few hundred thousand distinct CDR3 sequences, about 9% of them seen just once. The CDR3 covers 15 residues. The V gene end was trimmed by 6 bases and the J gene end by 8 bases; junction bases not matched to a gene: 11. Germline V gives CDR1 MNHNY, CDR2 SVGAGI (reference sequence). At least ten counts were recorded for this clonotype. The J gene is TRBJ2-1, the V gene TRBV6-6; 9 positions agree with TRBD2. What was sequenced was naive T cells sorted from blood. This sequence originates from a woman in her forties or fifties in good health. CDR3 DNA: TGTGCCAGCAGGGGGGGGACTAGCACTTTCCATGAGCAGTTCTTC. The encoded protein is CASRGGTSTFHEQFF.